Listed here are 32 T cell receptor beta chains from one sample, sequenced in a study of regulatory T cells. General study findings and limits: In CD3G-deficient patients, conventional CD4+ T cells were enriched for hydrophobic CDR3 residues at positions 6 and 7.

The primer mix had 52 TRBV and 13 TRBJ primers. TCRdb keeps only in-frame clones here, not all; method: immunoSEQ multiplex PCR. The table shows approximately 40,000 clones, with about 91% occurring only once. Antigen specificity for these receptors is unknown. Sequencing input: conventional CD4+ T cells sorted from blood. The receptors shown here come from a young adult with CD3G deficiency.

The rearrangement uses TRBV11-2 and TRBJ1-5; a possible D gene is TRBD1 (5 bases). Looked up from germline, CDR1 is SGHAT and CDR2 is FQNNGV. This CDR3 comprises 13 residues. Trimming left V 4 bases short and J 4 bases short, with 8 bases between. The CDR3 sequence: CASSSGANQPQHF. The CDR3 DNA follows: TGTGCCAGCAGCTCTGGGGCGAATCAGCCCCAGCATTTT.

The chain's CDR3 is CASSLAEGVGDTQYF. In DNA form, the CDR3 reads TGTGCCAGCAGCCTCGCGGAGGGAGTCGGGGATACGCAGTATTTT. The chain joins TRBV11-1 to TRBJ2-3; D possibly corresponds to TRBD2 (6 bases). CDR3 size: 15 residues. V was cut by 5 bases and J by 6 bases, with 18 bases left in between. From germline, CDR1 is SGHAT and CDR2 FQDESV (reference sequence).

This sequence joins TRBV10-3 and TRBJ1-4, with D possibly matching TRBD1 (5 bases). This CDR3 spans 14 amino acids. Germline V lookup: CDR1 ENHRY, CDR2 SYGVKD. With 3 bases removed from V and 7 bases from J, the gap between germline ends came to 12 bases. This chain's CDR3 is CAISDPGSSEKLFF. The DNA for the CDR3 is TGTGCCATCAGTGACCCAGGGTCCAGTGAAAAACTGTTTTTT.

The chain couples TRBV5-1 to TRBJ2-2; 7 bases align to TRBD2. The V and J ends lost 0 bases and 4 bases, in that order; junction bases with no gene match: 6. Germline-derived CDR1 and CDR2 are SGHRS and YFSETQ. The CDR3 contains 16 residues. CDR3 sequence: CASSLDGSGFTGELFF. CDR3 coding DNA: TGCGCCAGCAGCTTGGATGGTAGCGGGTTCACCGGGGAGCTGTTTTTT. Full variable domain (remainder filled in from reference TRBV5-1 and TRBJ2-2): KAGVTQTPRYLIKTRGQQVTLSCSPISGHRSVSWYQQTPGQGLQFLFEYFSETQRNKGNFPGRFSGRQFSNSRSEMNVSTLELGDSALYLCASSLDGSGFTGELFFGEGSRLTVL.

The V and J genes are TRBV6-1 and TRBJ2-1; D gene ambiguous. Germline CDR1 is MNHNS and CDR2 is SASEGT. V lost 4 bases and J 7 bases, leaving 26 bases between the germline ends. The CDR3 covers 18 residues. CDR3 in amino acids: CASSAGHGRLLQLNEQFF. CDR3 coding DNA: TGTGCCAGCAGTGCAGGCCACGGGCGGTTACTTCAATTAAATGAGCAGTTCTTC.

The chain carries TRBV7-2 and TRBJ1-1, with D perhaps TRBD1 (5 bases). In germline, CDR1 is SGHTA, CDR2 FQGNSA. The V end lost 0 bases, the J end lost 10 bases, and 9 bases lay between the germline ends. The CDR3 loop spans 12 amino acids. The CDR3 DNA is TGTGCCAGCAGCTTAGCCGGGGCCGCAGCTTTCTTT. Its translation is CASSLAGAAAFF.

The V gene is TRBV19, the J gene TRBJ2-6, with D perhaps matching TRBD1 (5 bases). Trimming pared 8 bases from V and 8 bases from J, leaving 10 bases between. The germline CDR1 and CDR2 sequences are LNHDA and SQIVND (reference sequence). The length of the CDR3 is 12 residues. The CDR3 spells CASGKDTNVLTF. DNA of the CDR3: TGTGCCAGTGGGAAGGACACCAACGTCCTGACTTTC.

This clone was detected once. The chain recombines TRBV6-6 with TRBJ2-5, with 7 nucleotides matching TRBD1. Trimming at V came to 5 bases and at J to 3 bases, leaving 3 bases not matched to a gene. The CDR3 loop spans 13 amino acids. The germline V gene encodes CDR1 MNHNY and CDR2 SVGAGI (reference sequence). CDR3 nucleotides: TGTGCCAGCAGTCCCGGGACAGAAGAGACCCAGTACTTC. Translated: CASSPGTEETQYF.

The V call is TRBV6-1, the J call TRBJ2-6; TRBD2 agrees at 8 bases. Germline V gene sequence: CDR1 MNHNS, CDR2 SASEGT. The V and J ends lost 3 bases and 5 bases, in that order; junction bases with no gene match: 12. The CDR3 sequence is 18 residues long. The CDR3 loop is CASSDPERGLVRANVLTF. The CDR3 DNA sequence: TGTGCCAGCAGTGACCCCGAGCGGGGGCTTGTAAGGGCCAACGTCCTGACTTTC.

The chain employs TRBV7-9 and TRBJ2-1, with 10 bases matching TRBD2. The V gene end was trimmed by 3 bases and the J gene end by 7 bases; junction bases not matched to a gene: 6. CDR3 length: 15 residues. Germline assignment: CDR1 SEHNR and CDR2 FQNEAQ (reference sequence). The CDR3, as DNA: TGTGCCAGCAGCTTTTCCCTAGCGGGGGAGAATGAGCAGTTCTTC. It is translated as CASSFSLAGENEQFF.

Notes on this clone: At one boundary the junction diverges from the germline segment, which might be a read error. The chain combines TRBV2 with TRBJ2-5; D could derive from TRBD1 or TRBD2 (5 bases each). Germline CDR1 reads SNHLY; CDR2 reads FYNNEI. This CDR3 region has 16 residues. The CDR3: CASSERRVGVQGTQYF. The CDR3 bases are TGTGCCAGCAGTGAGAGGCGCGTGGGGGTCCAAGGGACCCAGTACTTC. The variable domain in full, with the rest retrieved from reference TRBV2 and TRBJ2-5, is EPEVTQTPSHQVTQMGQEVILRCVPISNHLYFYWYRQILGQKVEFLVSFYNNEISEKSEIFDDQFSVERPDGSNFTLKIRSTKLEDSAMYFCASSERRVGVQGTQYFGPGTRLLVL.

This chain joins TRBV30 and TRBJ2-1; 8 bases are shared with TRBD2. V gave up 2 bases and J gave up 11 bases; unmatched junction bases: 5. There are 12 residues in the CDR3. Per the germline V gene, CDR1 is GTSNPN and CDR2 is SVGIG (reference sequence). CDR3 sequence (DNA): TGTGCCTGGAGTCCCCATAGCGGGAAGCAGTTCTTC. Translating gives CAWSPHSGKQFF.

This rearrangement joins TRBV6-6 to TRBJ1-3; 7 nucleotides agree with TRBD1. The CDR3 spans 14 residues. Germline CDR1 is MNHNY and CDR2 is SVGAGI (reference sequence). V dropped 5 bases and J dropped 4; count of bases not matched to a gene: 5. The CDR3 nucleotides read TGTGCCAGCAGTCAACAGGGGCCAGGAAACACCATATATTTT. Translating it yields CASSQQGPGNTIYF.

V and J are TRBV6-1 and TRBJ1-1; 7 nucleotides agree with TRBD1. J was trimmed by 0 bases and V by 4 bases; bases with no gene match: 8. The CDR3 has 16 residues. CDR1 is MNHNS and CDR2 is SASEGT in the germline V gene. DNA for the CDR3: TGTGCCAGCAGTGCAGGACAGGCAATCATGAACACTGAAGCTTTCTTT. Its translation is CASSAGQAIMNTEAFF.

The V and J genes are TRBV19 and TRBJ2-3; no definite D call. The CDR3 loop spans 13 amino acids. The germline V and J ends were trimmed by 10 bases and 4 bases, with 15 bases remaining between them. The germline CDR1 and CDR2 sequences are LNHDA and SQIVND (reference sequence). The CDR3 sequence is CATSAQLADTQYF. The CDR3 region has the DNA TGTGCCACCAGTGCGCAATTGGCAGATACGCAGTATTTT.

This clone was counted only a few times. The chain has TRBV28 and TRBJ1-2; D call uncertain. The CDR3 has 13 residues. The germline CDR1 and CDR2 sequences are MDHEN and SYDVKM. V shed 10 bases and J shed 4 bases, with 16 bases lying between them. This chain's CDR3 is CATRGSSTYGYTF. The CDR3 region has the DNA TGTGCCACCCGGGGTTCCAGTACCTATGGCTACACCTTC.

V usage is TRBV28 and J usage is TRBJ1-5; no definite D call. V was shortened by 7 bases and J by 7 bases, with 17 bases between the two germline ends. Germline V CDR1 and CDR2: MDHEN, SYDVKM. This CDR3 contains 14 residues. The CDR3 DNA reads as TGTGCCAGCACCCCCGGCGCAGGCCAGCAGCCCCAGCATTTT. Protein sequence: CASTPGAGQQPQHF. Looking up the rest from reference TRBV28 and TRBJ1-5 gives the full variable domain: DVKVTQSSRYLVKRTGEKVFLECVQDMDHENMFWYRQDPGLGLRLIYFSYDVKMKEKGDIPEGYSVSREKKERFSLILESASTNQTSMYLCASTPGAGQQPQHFGDGTRLSIL.

This chain links TRBV28 with TRBJ2-1; D ambiguous. Trimming took 7 bases from V and 8 from J, leaving 15 bases between them. The germline V gene encodes CDR1 MDHEN and CDR2 SYDVKM. The CDR3 runs 13 residues. CDR3: CASTWRRSHEQFF. The CDR3, as DNA: TGTGCCAGCACATGGAGACGGAGTCATGAGCAGTTCTTC.

In its sample, this clone was seen a few times. The chain is built from TRBV28 and TRBJ2-6, with a possible D match to TRBD1 (5 bases). Germline CDR1 reads MDHEN; CDR2 reads SYDVKM. V gave up 6 bases and J gave up 0 bases, with 18 bases separating them. The CDR3 is 18 amino acids. For the CDR3, the DNA is TGTGCCAGCAGCCGAACAGGACATAAGGGCTCTGGGGCCAACGTCCTGACTTTC. Protein product: CASSRTGHKGSGANVLTF.

This clone has just a few counts. J is TRBJ2-7 and V is TRBV10-3, with 13 bases identical to TRBD2. In germline, CDR1 is ENHRY, CDR2 SYGVKD. The CDR3 sequence is 15 residues long. The V and J ends lost 6 bases and 4 bases, in that order; junction bases with no gene match: 6. CDR3 coding DNA: TGTGCCATCAGCAAGACTAGCGGGAGGCGATACGAGCAGTACTTC. Amino acid sequence: CAISKTSGRRYEQYF.

The chain uses TRBV28 and TRBJ2-1; 14 nucleotides match TRBD2. Germline trimming cut 7 bases from V and 3 bases from J; bases unmatched to any gene: 8. The CDR3 sequence is 17 residues long. Germline CDR1 and CDR2: MDHEN and SYDVKM. CDR3 region: CASTASGLAGGYNEQFF. The CDR3 bases are TGTGCCAGCACCGCATCTGGACTAGCGGGAGGCTACAATGAGCAGTTCTTC. Variable domain in full (rest from reference TRBV28 and TRBJ2-1): DVKVTQSSRYLVKRTGEKVFLECVQDMDHENMFWYRQDPGLGLRLIYFSYDVKMKEKGDIPEGYSVSREKKERFSLILESASTNQTSMYLCASTASGLAGGYNEQFFGPGTRLTVL.

Details on this clone: The junction shows a germline mismatch at one end, possibly a read error. CDR3 sequence: CASRGGTGISSEQYF. The CDR3 DNA is TGTGCCAGCAGGGGAGGGACAGGGATCTCCTCCGAGCAGTACTTC. The chain carries TRBV6-1 and TRBJ2-7, with 9 positions matching TRBD1. The CDR3 runs 15 residues. Germline values: CDR1 MNHNS, CDR2 SASEGT.

This rearrangement joins TRBV28 to TRBJ2-1; D may be TRBD1 (5 bases). Germline V gene sequence: CDR1 MDHEN, CDR2 SYDVKM. V lost 4 bases and J 3 bases, leaving 10 bases between the germline ends. The CDR3 runs to 14 residues. The CDR3 loop reads CASSWAGNYNEQFF. CDR3 DNA: TGTGCCAGCAGTTGGGCAGGGAACTACAATGAGCAGTTCTTC. Drawing the rest from reference TRBV28 and TRBJ2-1, the complete variable domain is DVKVTQSSRYLVKRTGEKVFLECVQDMDHENMFWYRQDPGLGLRLIYFSYDVKMKEKGDIPEGYSVSREKKERFSLILESASTNQTSMYLCASSWAGNYNEQFFGPGTRLTVL.

This clone came up a few times. The chain is built from TRBV19 and TRBJ1-2; D ambiguous. Germline values: CDR1 LNHDA, CDR2 SQIVND (reference sequence). The V end lost 3 bases, the J end lost 4 bases, and 9 bases lay between the germline ends. This CDR3 is built from 13 residues. The CDR3 region is CASSMGRTYGYTF. CDR3 coding DNA: TGTGCCAGTAGTATGGGCAGGACCTATGGCTACACCTTC.

This rearrangement joins TRBV5-1 to TRBJ2-5; TRBD2 aligns across 12 bases. J gave up 5 bases and V 4 bases, and 6 bases lay outside the gene matches. Germline CDR1 reads SGHRS; CDR2 reads YFSETQ. CDR3 length: 15 residues. The CDR3 sequence is CASSKGGLAGETQYF. The CDR3 DNA follows: TGCGCCAGCAGCAAGGGGGGACTAGCGGGCGAGACCCAGTACTTC.

By sample share, this clone is medium-sized. The chain has TRBV28 and TRBJ2-3; D is unclear. The V and J ends lost 1 base and 2 bases respectively, with 4 bases between them. Germline V gene data show CDR1 as MDHEN and CDR2 as SYDVKM. The CDR3 runs 13 residues. CDR3 residues: CASSLLNTDTQYF. Here the CDR3 DNA reads TGTGCCAGCAGTTTATTGAACACAGATACGCAGTATTTT. Full variable domain (missing parts from reference TRBV28 and TRBJ2-3): DVKVTQSSRYLVKRTGEKVFLECVQDMDHENMFWYRQDPGLGLRLIYFSYDVKMKEKGDIPEGYSVSREKKERFSLILESASTNQTSMYLCASSLLNTDTQYFGPGTRLTVL.

The chain has TRBV7-9 and TRBJ2-5; weak D call: TRBD2 (5 bases). Germline V gene lookup returns CDR1 SEHNR and CDR2 FQNEAQ (reference sequence). CDR3 length: 12 residues. The V gene lost 4 bases and the J gene lost 5 bases, with 8 bases spanning the gap. Here the CDR3 reads CASSSSGETQYF. CDR3 coding DNA: TGTGCCAGCAGCTCGTCGGGGGAGACCCAGTACTTC.

The chain uses TRBV5-1 and TRBJ2-2, with D uncertain. V was trimmed by 7 bases and J by 10 bases, leaving 17 bases between them. The CDR3 sequence is 13 residues long. Germline CDR1 and CDR2: SGHRS and YFSETQ. CDR3 in DNA: TGCGCCAGCTCTCCCCAAGGCACAGAGGAGCTGTTTTTT. Amino acid sequence: CASSPQGTEELFF.

The V gene is TRBV28, the J gene TRBJ2-1; D is tentatively TRBD1 or TRBD2 (5 bases each). CDR1 is MDHEN, CDR2 SYDVKM, per germline. V lost 3 bases and J lost 12, with 12 bases in between. CDR3 length equals 12 residues. The CDR3 sequence: CASSLSRGGQFF. DNA of the CDR3: TGTGCCAGCAGTTTGTCTCGGGGCGGGCAGTTCTTC.

This clone was counted a single time. The chain joins TRBV7-2 to TRBJ2-5; 7 bases are a match to TRBD1. The CDR3 spans 13 residues. Germline V gives CDR1 SGHTA, CDR2 FQGNSA. V dropped 4 bases and J dropped 5; count of bases not matched to a gene: 4. This CDR3 is CASSSGQFETQYF. In nucleotides, the CDR3 is TGTGCCAGCAGCTCGGGACAGTTTGAGACCCAGTACTTC.

The chain uses TRBV10-3 and TRBJ2-1; D may be TRBD2 (6 bases). The CDR3 is made up of 13 amino acids. Germline V gene sequence: CDR1 ENHRY, CDR2 SYGVKD. V lost 2 bases and J lost 10, with 12 bases in between. In DNA form, the CDR3 reads TGTGCCATCAGTGAGATTGGGGCGGGGGAGCAGTTCTTC. This codes for CAISEIGAGEQFF.

This chain uses TRBV27 with TRBJ1-6; 7 bases fit TRBD1. CDR1 and CDR2 from the germline V gene are MNHEY and SMNVEV (reference sequence). After removal of 5 bases from V and 9 bases from J, the junction contained 16 bases not matched to a gene. This CDR3 contains 17 residues. CDR3 sequence: CASSPLGTVQRGSPLHF. CDR3 DNA: TGTGCCAGCAGTCCCCTGGGGACAGTGCAGCGCGGTTCACCCCTCCACTTT.